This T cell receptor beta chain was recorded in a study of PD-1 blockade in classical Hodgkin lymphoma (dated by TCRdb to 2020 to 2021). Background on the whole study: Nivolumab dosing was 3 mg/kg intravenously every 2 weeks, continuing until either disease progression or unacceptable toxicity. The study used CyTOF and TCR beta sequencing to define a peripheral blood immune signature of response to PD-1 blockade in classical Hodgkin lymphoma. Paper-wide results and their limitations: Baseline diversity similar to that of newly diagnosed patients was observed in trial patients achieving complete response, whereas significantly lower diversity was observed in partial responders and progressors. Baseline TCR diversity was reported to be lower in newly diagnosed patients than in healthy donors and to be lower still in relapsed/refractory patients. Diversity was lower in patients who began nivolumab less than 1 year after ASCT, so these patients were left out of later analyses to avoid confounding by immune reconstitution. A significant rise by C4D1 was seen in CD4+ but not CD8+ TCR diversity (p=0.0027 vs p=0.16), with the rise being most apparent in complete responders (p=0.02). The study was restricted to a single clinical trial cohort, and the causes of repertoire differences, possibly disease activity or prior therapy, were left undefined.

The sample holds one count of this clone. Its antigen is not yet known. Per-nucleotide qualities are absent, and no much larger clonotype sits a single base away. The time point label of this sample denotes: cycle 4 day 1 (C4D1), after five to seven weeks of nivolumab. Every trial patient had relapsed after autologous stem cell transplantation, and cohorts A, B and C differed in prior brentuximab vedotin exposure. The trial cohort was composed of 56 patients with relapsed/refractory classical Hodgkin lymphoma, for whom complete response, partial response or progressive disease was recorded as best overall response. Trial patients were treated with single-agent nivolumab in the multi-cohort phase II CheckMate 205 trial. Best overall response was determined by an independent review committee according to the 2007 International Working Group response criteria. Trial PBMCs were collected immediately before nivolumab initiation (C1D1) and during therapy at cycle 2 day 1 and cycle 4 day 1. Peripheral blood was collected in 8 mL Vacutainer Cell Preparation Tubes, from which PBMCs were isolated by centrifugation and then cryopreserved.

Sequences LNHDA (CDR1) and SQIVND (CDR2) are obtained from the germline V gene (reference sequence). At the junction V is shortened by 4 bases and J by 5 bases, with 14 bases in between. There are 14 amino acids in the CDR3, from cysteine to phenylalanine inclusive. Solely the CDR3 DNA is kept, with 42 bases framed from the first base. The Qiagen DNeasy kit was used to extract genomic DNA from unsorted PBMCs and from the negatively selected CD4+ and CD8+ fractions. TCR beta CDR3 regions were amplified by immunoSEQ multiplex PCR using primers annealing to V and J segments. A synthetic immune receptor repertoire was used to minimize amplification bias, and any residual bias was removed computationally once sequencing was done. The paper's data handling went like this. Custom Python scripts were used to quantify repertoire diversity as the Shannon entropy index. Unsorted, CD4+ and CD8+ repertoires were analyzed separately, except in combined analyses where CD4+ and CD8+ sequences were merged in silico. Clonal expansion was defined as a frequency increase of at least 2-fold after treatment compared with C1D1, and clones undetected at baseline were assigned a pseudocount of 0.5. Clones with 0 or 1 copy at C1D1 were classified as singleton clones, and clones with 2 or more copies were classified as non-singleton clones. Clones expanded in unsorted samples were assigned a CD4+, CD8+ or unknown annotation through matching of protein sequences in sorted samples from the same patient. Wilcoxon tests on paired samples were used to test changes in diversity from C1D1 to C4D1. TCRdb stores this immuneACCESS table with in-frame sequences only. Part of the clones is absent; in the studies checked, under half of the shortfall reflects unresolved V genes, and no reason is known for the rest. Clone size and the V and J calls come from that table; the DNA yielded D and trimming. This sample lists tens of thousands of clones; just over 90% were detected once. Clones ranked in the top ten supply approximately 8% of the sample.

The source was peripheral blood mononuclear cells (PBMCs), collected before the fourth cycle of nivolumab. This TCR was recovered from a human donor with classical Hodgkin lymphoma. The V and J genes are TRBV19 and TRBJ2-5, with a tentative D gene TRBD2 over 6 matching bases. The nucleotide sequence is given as TGTGCCAGTAGTAAGTGGGGGGTTCCCGAGACCCAGTACTTC. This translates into CASSKWGVPETQYF. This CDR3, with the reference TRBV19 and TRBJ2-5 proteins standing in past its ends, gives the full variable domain DGGITQSPKYLFRKEGQNVTLSCEQNLNHDAMYWYRQDPGQGLRLIYYSQIVNDFQKGDIAEGYSVSREKKESFPLTVTSAQKNPTAFYLCASSKWGVPETQYFGPGTRLLVL.